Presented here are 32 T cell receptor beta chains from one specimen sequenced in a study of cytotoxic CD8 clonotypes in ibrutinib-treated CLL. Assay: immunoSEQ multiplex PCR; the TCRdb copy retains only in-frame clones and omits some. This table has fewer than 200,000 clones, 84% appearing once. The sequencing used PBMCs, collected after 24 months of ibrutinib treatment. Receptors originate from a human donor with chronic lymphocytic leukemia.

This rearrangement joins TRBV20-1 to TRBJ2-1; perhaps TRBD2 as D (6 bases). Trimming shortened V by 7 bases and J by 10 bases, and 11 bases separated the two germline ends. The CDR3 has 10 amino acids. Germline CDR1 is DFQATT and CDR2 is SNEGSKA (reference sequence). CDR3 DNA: TGCAGTGGACTAGGTCGGGAGCAGTTCTTC. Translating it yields CSGLGREQFF.

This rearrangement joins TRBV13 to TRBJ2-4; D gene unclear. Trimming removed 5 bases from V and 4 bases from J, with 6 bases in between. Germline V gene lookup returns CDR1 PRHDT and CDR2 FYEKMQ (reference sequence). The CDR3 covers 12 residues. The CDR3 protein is CASSPRKNIQYF. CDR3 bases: TGTGCCAGCAGCCCAAGGAAAAACATTCAGTACTTC.

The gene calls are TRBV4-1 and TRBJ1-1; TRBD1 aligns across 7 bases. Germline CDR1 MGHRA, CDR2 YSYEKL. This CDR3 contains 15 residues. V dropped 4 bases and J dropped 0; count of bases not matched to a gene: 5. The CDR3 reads CASSLPQGLNTEAFF. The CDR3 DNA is TGCGCCAGCAGCCTCCCACAGGGGTTGAACACTGAAGCTTTCTTT.

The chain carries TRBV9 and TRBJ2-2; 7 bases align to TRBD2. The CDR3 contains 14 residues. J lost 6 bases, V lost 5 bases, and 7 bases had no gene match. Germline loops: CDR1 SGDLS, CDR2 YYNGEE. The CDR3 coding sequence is TGTGCCAGCAGAACCGGGACTACCTCCGGGGAGCTGTTTTTT. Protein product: CASRTGTTSGELFF.

The CDR3 region has the DNA TGTGCCAGCAGCCGTGGCGGATACGACTATGGCTACACCTTC. It is translated as CASSRGGYDYGYTF. The chain is built from TRBV27 and TRBJ1-2; D not resolved. The CDR3 extends over 14 amino acids. V was shortened by 6 bases and J by 3 bases, with 14 bases between the two germline ends. Germline assignment: CDR1 MNHEY and CDR2 SMNVEV (reference sequence).

CDR3 nucleotide sequence: TGCGCCAGCAGATCAGGGAGCTCTGGAAACACCATATATTTT. Translated, it gives CASRSGSSGNTIYF. The chain is built from TRBV4-3 and TRBJ1-3; maybe TRBD1 (5 bases). In germline, CDR1 is LGHNA, CDR2 YSLEER. The CDR3 is made up of 14 amino acids. V gave up 6 bases and J gave up 0 bases, with 9 bases separating them.

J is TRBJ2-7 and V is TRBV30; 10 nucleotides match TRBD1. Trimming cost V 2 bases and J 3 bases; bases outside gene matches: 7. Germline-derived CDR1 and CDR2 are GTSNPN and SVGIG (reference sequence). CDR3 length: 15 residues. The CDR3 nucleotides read TGTGCCTGGAGTTCCGGGACAGGGGAGTTCTACGAGCAGTACTTC. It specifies CAWSSGTGEFYEQYF.

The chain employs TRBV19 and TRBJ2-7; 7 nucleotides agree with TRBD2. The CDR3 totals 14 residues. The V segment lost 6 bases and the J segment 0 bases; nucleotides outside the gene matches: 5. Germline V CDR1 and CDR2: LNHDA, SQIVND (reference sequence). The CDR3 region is CASSRGTNSYEQYF. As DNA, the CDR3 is TGTGCCAGTAGCCGCGGGACTAACTCCTACGAGCAGTACTTC.

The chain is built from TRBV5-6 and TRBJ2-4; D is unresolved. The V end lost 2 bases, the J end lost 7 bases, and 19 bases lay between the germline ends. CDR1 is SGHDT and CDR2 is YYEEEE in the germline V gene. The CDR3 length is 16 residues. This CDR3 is CASSLREGPFRNIQYF. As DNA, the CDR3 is TGTGCCAGCAGCTTAAGGGAAGGGCCTTTTCGGAACATTCAGTACTTC.

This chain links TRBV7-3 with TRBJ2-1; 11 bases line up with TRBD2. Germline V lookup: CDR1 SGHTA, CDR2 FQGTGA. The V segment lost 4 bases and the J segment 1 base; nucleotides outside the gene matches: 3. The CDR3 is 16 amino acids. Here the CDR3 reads CASSSIAGGSYNEQFF. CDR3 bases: TGTGCCAGCAGCTCCATAGCGGGAGGGTCCTACAATGAGCAGTTCTTC.

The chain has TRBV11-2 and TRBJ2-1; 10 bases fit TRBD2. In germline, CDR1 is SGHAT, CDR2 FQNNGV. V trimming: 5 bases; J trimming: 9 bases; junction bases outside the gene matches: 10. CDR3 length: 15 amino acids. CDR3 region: CASSARLAGVGEQFF. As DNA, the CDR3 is TGTGCCAGCAGCGCTAGGCTAGCGGGAGTTGGTGAGCAGTTCTTC.

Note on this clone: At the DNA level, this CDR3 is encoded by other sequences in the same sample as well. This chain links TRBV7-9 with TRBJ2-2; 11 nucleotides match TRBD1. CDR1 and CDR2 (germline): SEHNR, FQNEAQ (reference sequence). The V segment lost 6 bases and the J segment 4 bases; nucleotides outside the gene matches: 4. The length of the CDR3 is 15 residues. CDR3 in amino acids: CASSRGQGGTGELFF. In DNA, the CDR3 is TGTGCCAGCAGTAGGGGACAGGGGGGCACCGGGGAGCTGTTTTTT.

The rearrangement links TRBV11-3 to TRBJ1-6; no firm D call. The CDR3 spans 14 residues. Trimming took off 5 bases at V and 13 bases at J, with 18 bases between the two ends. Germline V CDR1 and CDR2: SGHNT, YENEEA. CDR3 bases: TGTGCCAGCAGCGTCGCGATCGGTTCGGCTCCCCTCCACTTT. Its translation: CASSVAIGSAPLHF.

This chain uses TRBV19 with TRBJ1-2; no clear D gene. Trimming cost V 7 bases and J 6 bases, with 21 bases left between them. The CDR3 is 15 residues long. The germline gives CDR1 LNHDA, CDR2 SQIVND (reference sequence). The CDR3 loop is CASTPLEWSADGYTF. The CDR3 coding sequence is TGTGCCAGTACCCCTCTGGAGTGGTCGGCCGATGGCTACACCTTC.

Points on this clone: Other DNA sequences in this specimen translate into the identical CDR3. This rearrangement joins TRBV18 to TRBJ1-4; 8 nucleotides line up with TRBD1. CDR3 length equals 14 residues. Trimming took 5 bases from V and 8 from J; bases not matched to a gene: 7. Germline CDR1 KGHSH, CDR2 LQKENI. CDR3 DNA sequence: TGTGCCAGCTCATCCGACAGGGGACGGGAAAAACTGTTTTTT. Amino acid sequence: CASSSDRGREKLFF.

DNA for the CDR3: TGTGCCAGCAGTGAATTGTCGATGGGCACCTCTGGAAACACCATATATTTT. It translates to CASSELSMGTSGNTIYF. J is TRBJ1-3 and V is TRBV6-1; the D is unclear. The CDR3 loop spans 17 amino acids. V dropped 2 bases and J dropped 0 bases, with 14 bases sitting between them. Germline values: CDR1 MNHNS, CDR2 SASEGT.

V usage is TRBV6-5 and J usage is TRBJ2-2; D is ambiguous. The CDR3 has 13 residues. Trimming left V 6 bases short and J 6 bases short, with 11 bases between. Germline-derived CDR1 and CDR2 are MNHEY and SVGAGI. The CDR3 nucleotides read TGTGCCAGCAGCGAGGTTATCGCCGGGGAGCTGTTTTTT. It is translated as CASSEVIAGELFF.

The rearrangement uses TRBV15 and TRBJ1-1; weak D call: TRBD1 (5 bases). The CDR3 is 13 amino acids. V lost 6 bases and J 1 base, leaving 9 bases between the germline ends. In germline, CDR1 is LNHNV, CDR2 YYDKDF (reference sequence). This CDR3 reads CATRARANTEAFF. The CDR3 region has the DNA TGTGCCACCAGGGCCAGGGCGAACACTGAAGCTTTCTTT.

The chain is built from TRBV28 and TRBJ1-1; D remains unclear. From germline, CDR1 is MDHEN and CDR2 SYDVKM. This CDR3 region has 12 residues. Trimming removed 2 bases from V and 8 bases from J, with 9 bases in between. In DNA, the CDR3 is TGTGCCAGCAGTTTAAGGCCTAAGGAAGCTTTCTTT. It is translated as CASSLRPKEAFF. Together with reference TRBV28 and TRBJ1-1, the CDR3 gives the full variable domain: DVKVTQSSRYLVKRTGEKVFLECVQDMDHENMFWYRQDPGLGLRLIYFSYDVKMKEKGDIPEGYSVSREKKERFSLILESASTNQTSMYLCASSLRPKEAFFGQGTRLTVV.

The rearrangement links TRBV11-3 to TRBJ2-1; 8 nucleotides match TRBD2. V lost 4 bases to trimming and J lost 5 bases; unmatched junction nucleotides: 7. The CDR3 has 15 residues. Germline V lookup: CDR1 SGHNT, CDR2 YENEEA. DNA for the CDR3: TGTGCCAGCAGCTCCTGGGATAGCGGGAACAATGAGCAGTTCTTC. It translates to CASSSWDSGNNEQFF.

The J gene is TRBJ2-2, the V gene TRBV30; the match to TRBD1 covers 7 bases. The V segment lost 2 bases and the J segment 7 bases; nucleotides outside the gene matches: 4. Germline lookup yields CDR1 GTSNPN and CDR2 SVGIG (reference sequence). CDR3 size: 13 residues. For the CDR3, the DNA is TGTGCCTGGAGTCGACAGGGCGGCGGGGAGCTGTTTTTT. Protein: CAWSRQGGGELFF.

CDR3 sequence reads: CAWSGTEGKNYGYTF. The DNA for the CDR3 is TGTGCCTGGAGTGGAACGGAGGGGAAGAACTATGGCTACACCTTC. The V and J genes are TRBV30 and TRBJ1-2, with D possibly TRBD1 on 5 matching bases. V dropped 1 base and J dropped 2 bases, with 14 bases sitting between them. CDR3 length: 15 residues. Germline lookup yields CDR1 GTSNPN and CDR2 SVGIG (reference sequence).

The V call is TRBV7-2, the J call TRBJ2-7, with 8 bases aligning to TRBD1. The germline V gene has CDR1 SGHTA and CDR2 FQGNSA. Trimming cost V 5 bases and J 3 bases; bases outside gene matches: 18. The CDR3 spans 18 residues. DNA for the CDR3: TGTGCCAGCAGCAGCGCAGGGGGCAGTCTCAGTAGGTTCTACGAGCAGTACTTC. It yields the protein CASSSAGGSLSRFYEQYF.

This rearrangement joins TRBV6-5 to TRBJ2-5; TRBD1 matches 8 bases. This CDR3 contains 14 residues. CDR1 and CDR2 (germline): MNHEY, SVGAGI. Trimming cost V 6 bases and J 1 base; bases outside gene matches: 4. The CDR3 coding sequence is TGTGCCAGCAGATTGACAGGGGCCCAAGAGACCCAGTACTTC. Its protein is CASRLTGAQETQYF.

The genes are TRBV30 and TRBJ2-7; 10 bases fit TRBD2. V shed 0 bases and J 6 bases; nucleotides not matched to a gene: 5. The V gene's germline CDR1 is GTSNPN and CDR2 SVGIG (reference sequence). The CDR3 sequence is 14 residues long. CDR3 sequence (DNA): TGTGCCTGGAGTGTACTAGCTAGCGGGGGCGAGCAGTACTTC. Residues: CAWSVLASGGEQYF.

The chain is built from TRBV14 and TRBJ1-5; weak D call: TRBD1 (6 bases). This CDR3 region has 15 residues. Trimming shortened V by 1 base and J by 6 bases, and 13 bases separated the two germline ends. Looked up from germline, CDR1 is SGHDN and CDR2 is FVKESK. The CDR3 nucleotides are TGTGCCAGCAGCCAAGGTGGCACAGGGTTTCAGCCCCAGCATTTT. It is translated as CASSQGGTGFQPQHF.

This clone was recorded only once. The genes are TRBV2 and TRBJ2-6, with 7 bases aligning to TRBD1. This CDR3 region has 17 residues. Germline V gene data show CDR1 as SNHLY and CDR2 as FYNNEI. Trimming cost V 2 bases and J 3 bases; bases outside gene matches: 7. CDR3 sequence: CASSEKRQGYGANVLTF. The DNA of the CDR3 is TGTGCCAGCAGTGAAAAGAGACAGGGTTATGGGGCCAACGTCCTGACTTTC.

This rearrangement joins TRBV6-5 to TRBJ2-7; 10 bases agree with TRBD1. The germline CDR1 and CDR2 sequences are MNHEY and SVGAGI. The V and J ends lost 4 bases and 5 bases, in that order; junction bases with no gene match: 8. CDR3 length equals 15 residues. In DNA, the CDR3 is TGTGCCAGCAGTTCCGCCGGGACAGGGGACCACGAGCAGTACTTC. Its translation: CASSSAGTGDHEQYF.

In nucleotides, the CDR3 is TGTGCCAGCAGTTTACCGAGACCGGGACTAGCCGATTACTACGAGCAGTACTTC. It yields the protein CASSLPRPGLADYYEQYF. The V call is TRBV28, the J call TRBJ2-7; TRBD2 agrees at 9 bases. The length of the CDR3 is 18 residues. V shed 2 bases, J shed 3 bases, and the junction held 14 bases outside the gene matches. The germline CDR1 and CDR2 sequences are MDHEN and SYDVKM.

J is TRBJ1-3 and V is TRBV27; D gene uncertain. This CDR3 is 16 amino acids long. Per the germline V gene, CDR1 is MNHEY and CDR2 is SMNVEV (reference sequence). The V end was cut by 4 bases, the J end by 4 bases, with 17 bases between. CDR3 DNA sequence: TGTGCCAGCAGTTCACGTGGAGGGAACCTGGGAAACACCATATATTTT. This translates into CASSSRGGNLGNTIYF.

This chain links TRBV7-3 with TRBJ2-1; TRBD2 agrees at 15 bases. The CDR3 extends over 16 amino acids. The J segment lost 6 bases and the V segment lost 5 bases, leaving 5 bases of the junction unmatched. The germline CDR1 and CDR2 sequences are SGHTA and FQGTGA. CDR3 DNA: TGTGCCAGCAGCCCCCCGGGACTAGCGGGAGGCAATGAGCAGTTCTTC. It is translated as CASSPPGLAGGNEQFF.

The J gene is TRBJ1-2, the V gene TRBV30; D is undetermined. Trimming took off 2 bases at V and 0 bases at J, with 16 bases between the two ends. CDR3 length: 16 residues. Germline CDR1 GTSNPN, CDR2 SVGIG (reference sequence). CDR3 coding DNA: TGTGCCTGGAGTCTGGACCCGACCAACTCTAACTATGGCTACACCTTC. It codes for CAWSLDPTNSNYGYTF.